Below are 19 T cell receptor beta chains sequenced from a single sample in a study of blood T cell repertoires in COVID-19 (dated by TCRdb to the early 2020s). The library relied on the immunoSEQ multiplex PCR assay. In TCRdb, the immuneACCESS table is reduced to in-frame sequences with V and J assigned. These tables do not hold every clone; where another copy was compared, an unresolved V gene accounts for under half, and the others remain unexplained. Counted in this sample were roughly 180,000 clones; approximately 81% of them appeared once. The top ten constitute roughly a tenth of the sample. Material: peripheral blood. The receptors shown here come from a woman aged 80 or older with active or convalescent COVID-19.

The gene calls are TRBV2 and TRBJ2-5; possible D gene TRBD2, 6 bases. With 6 bases removed from V and 5 bases from J, the gap between germline ends came to 10 bases. This CDR3 contains 12 residues. Germline V gene lookup returns CDR1 SNHLY and CDR2 FYNNEI. The CDR3 here is CASRTSRETQYF. CDR3 sequence (DNA): TGTGCCAGCAGGACTAGTAGGGAGACCCAGTACTTC.

The chain links TRBV6-1 to TRBJ2-3, with 14 bases that match TRBD2. Losses at the gene ends were 3 bases for V and 4 bases for J; bases not matched to a gene: 12. The CDR3 has 19 amino acids. Germline V gene sequence: CDR1 MNHNS, CDR2 SASEGT. This CDR3 is CASSEGSGTSGSLSDTQYF. Here the CDR3 DNA reads TGTGCCAGCAGTGAGGGATCAGGGACTAGCGGGAGTTTATCAGATACGCAGTATTTT.

The rearrangement links TRBV5-1 to TRBJ1-3; no definite D call. V gave up 4 bases and J gave up 0 bases, with 8 bases separating them. The V gene's germline CDR1 is SGHRS and CDR2 YFSETQ. This CDR3 comprises 14 residues. CDR3 in DNA: TGCGCCAGCAGCGTAGGAGTCTCTGGAAACACCATATATTTT. This gives the protein CASSVGVSGNTIYF.

The rearrangement uses TRBV29-1 and TRBJ2-3; possible D gene TRBD2, 5 bases. CDR1 and CDR2 (germline): SQVTM, ANQGSEA. The CDR3 sequence is 14 residues long. V was cut by 3 bases and J by 1 base, with 11 bases left in between. The CDR3 bases are TGCAGCGTTGACCCCGGACTGGGCACAGATACGCAGTATTTT. Translation gives CSVDPGLGTDTQYF.

CDR3 DNA sequence: TGTGCCAGCAGCACTGGACTAGCGGGAGAGGTGGGCACCGGGGAGCTGTTTTTT. Protein: CASSTGLAGEVGTGELFF. This chain joins TRBV28 and TRBJ2-2; 13 bases map to TRBD2. The CDR3 covers 18 residues. Germline lookup yields CDR1 MDHEN and CDR2 SYDVKM. Trimming cost V 6 bases and J 4 bases; bases outside gene matches: 11.

The chain employs TRBV5-1 and TRBJ2-7; the D is unclear. The ends were cut back, 4 bases at V and 4 bases at J, with 15 bases in the middle. Germline V CDR1 and CDR2: SGHRS, YFSETQ. The CDR3 runs to 14 residues. CDR3 sequence reads: CASSPVAGSYEQYF. Here the CDR3 DNA reads TGCGCCAGCAGCCCCGTCGCAGGATCTTACGAGCAGTACTTC.

V gene TRBV18 combines with J gene TRBJ2-5; weak D call: TRBD2 (6 bases). The CDR3 consists of 14 residues. Germline CDR1 is KGHSH and CDR2 is LQKENI. Trimming cost V 8 bases and J 4 bases, with 17 bases left between them. The CDR3 reads CASLRGRAGETQYF. The CDR3 DNA is TGTGCCAGCCTGCGGGGACGGGCAGGAGAGACCCAGTACTTC.

This chain connects TRBV3-1 (or the pseudogene TRBV3-2) to TRBJ2-3, with 10 bases lining up with TRBD2. Germline V gene data show CDR1 as LGHDT and CDR2 as YNNKEL (reference sequence). J was trimmed by 6 bases and V by 1 base; bases with no gene match: 4. CDR3 length equals 15 residues. CDR3 region: CASSQASGSVDTQYF. The CDR3, as DNA: TGTGCCAGCAGCCAAGCTAGCGGGAGCGTCGATACGCAGTATTTT.

The rearrangement links TRBV19 to TRBJ2-7, with 12 nucleotides matching TRBD1. The CDR3 loop spans 15 amino acids. V lost 5 bases to trimming and J lost 10 bases; unmatched junction nucleotides: 12. The V gene's germline CDR1 is LNHDA and CDR2 SQIVND (reference sequence). This CDR3 is CASSPPGDRGRYQYF. Here the CDR3 DNA reads TGTGCCAGTAGTCCCCCGGGGGACAGGGGGCGTTATCAGTACTTC.

The chain couples TRBV19 to TRBJ2-2; 10 bases align to TRBD1. This CDR3 has 17 amino acids. With 6 bases clipped from V and 6 bases from J, the junction kept 13 bases outside the gene matches. The germline CDR1 and CDR2 sequences are LNHDA and SQIVND (reference sequence). The chain's CDR3 is CASRKPRTGGNSGELFF. CDR3 nucleotides: TGTGCCAGTAGGAAACCTCGGACAGGGGGTAACTCCGGGGAGCTGTTTTTT.

The J gene is TRBJ2-2, the V gene TRBV7-6; D remains ambiguous. The germline CDR1 and CDR2 sequences are SGHVS and FNYEAQ. The CDR3 has 13 residues. The germline V and J ends were trimmed by 2 bases and 3 bases, with 4 bases remaining between them. CDR3 DNA: TGTGCCAGCAGCTTAAGCTACACCGGGGAGCTGTTTTTT. It translates to CASSLSYTGELFF.

The V call is TRBV2, the J call TRBJ1-6; TRBD1 matches at 8 bases. The CDR3 consists of 15 residues. J was trimmed by 7 bases and V by 7 bases; bases with no gene match: 9. Per the germline V gene, CDR1 is SNHLY and CDR2 is FYNNEI. CDR3: CASTPSAGGNSPLHF. CDR3 DNA: TGTGCCAGCACCCCCTCGGCAGGGGGCAATTCACCCCTCCACTTT.

The rearrangement links TRBV5-8 to TRBJ2-2; TRBD2 might be the D (6 bases). V was shortened by 3 bases and J by 9 bases, with 12 bases between the two germline ends. CDR1 is SGHTS, CDR2 YDEGEE, per germline. The CDR3 covers 13 residues. CDR3 in DNA: TGTGCCAGCAGCTGGGAGGTTGGCAGGGAGCTGTTTTTT. Its translation is CASSWEVGRELFF.

The genes are TRBV2 and TRBJ1-5, with 7 bases aligning to TRBD1. CDR1 is SNHLY and CDR2 is FYNNEI in the germline V gene. The V segment lost 8 bases and the J segment 1 base; nucleotides outside the gene matches: 8. The CDR3 contains 15 residues. CDR3 loop: CASSQGGLSNQPQHF. The DNA for the CDR3 is TGTGCCAGCTCCCAGGGGGGATTGAGCAATCAGCCCCAGCATTTT.

The rearrangement joins TRBV19 to TRBJ2-3, with 7 bases matching TRBD1. V was pared by 6 bases and J by 0 bases, with 9 bases of the junction left unmatched. Per the germline V gene, CDR1 is LNHDA and CDR2 is SQIVND (reference sequence). This CDR3 region has 16 residues. The CDR3 loop is CASRLTGVSSTDTQYF. For the CDR3, the DNA is TGTGCCAGTAGGCTCACAGGGGTCTCTAGCACAGATACGCAGTATTTT.

V is TRBV19 and J is TRBJ2-3, with D possibly being TRBD2 (6 bases). The CDR3 totals 15 residues. From germline, CDR1 is LNHDA and CDR2 SQIVND (reference sequence). The V and J ends lost 6 bases and 5 bases respectively, with 18 bases between them. The CDR3: CASRTGATAGDTQYF. The CDR3 coding sequence is TGTGCCAGTAGGACGGGAGCGACCGCGGGAGATACGCAGTATTTT.

This rearrangement joins TRBV5-1 to TRBJ2-1; TRBD1 matches 11 bases. The CDR3 is 15 residues long. The V gene end was trimmed by 2 bases and the J gene end by 4 bases; junction bases not matched to a gene: 2. Germline V lookup: CDR1 SGHRS, CDR2 YFSETQ. The CDR3 DNA reads as TGCGCCAGCAGCTTCCGGGACAGGGGGTACAATGAGCAGTTCTTC. Translation gives CASSFRDRGYNEQFF.

The rearrangement joins TRBV5-1 to TRBJ1-6, with unresolved D. V lost 0 bases, J lost 7 bases, and 11 bases lay in between. Germline-derived CDR1 and CDR2 are SGHRS and YFSETQ. This CDR3 region has 15 residues. CDR3 DNA sequence: TGCGCCAGCAGCTTGGAACCCAACACCAATTCACCCCTCCACTTT. It yields the protein CASSLEPNTNSPLHF.

This chain joins TRBV6-5 and TRBJ1-2, with D perhaps TRBD1 (6 bases). The germline V gene has CDR1 MNHEY and CDR2 SVGAGI. The V gene lost 0 bases and the J gene lost 7 bases, with 12 bases spanning the gap. The length of the CDR3 is 14 residues. The CDR3 DNA follows: TGTGCCAGCAGTTACTCGGGGGGGCCCACTGGCTACACCTTC. Its protein product is CASSYSGGPTGYTF.